The clone carrying this T cell receptor (beta chain) was seen more than once but under ten times. Its antigen is undetermined. Germline assignment: CDR1 MNHNY and CDR2 SVGAGI (reference sequence). The J segment lost 2 bases and the V segment lost 2 bases, leaving 7 bases of the junction unmatched. CDR3 size: 16 residues. RNA transcripts were the source from which TCR beta CDR3 regions were amplified. An opening RT-PCR round employed HTBI primers and preceded a second-round multiplex PCR. TCRdb passed the multiplex PCR reads through MiXCR, listing each CDR3 protein once. This sample carries more than 550,000 distinct CDR3 sequences, about two fifths of them seen once, and the ten largest clones take about 3.3%. The study enrolled ophthalmopathy donors with moderate-to-severe activity, CAS ≥3, NOSPECS ≥4 and duration under 3 months. The sample comes from a study of Graves' ophthalmopathy and Graves' hyperthyroidism.

Study-wide points: Ophthalmopathy progression prediction by the model yielded a sensitivity of about 68% and a specificity of 72.22%. Most clonotypes expanded in thyroid above 0.001 frequency were present in blood too.

The sequenced sample was peripheral blood. The chain has TRBV6-6 and TRBJ2-5; the match to TRBD1 covers 8 bases. This receptor was identified in an adult man with Graves' ophthalmopathy. DNA of the CDR3: TGTGCCAGCAGTTACGCCCAGGGGGCGGCACAAGAGACCCAGTACTTC. This encodes CASSYAQGAAQETQYF.